This T cell receptor beta chain is from a study of shared clonotypes between healthy human individuals. About the study: Each donor's CD4 naive and CD4 memory cells filled three plates apiece, CD8 naive two, and CD8 memory one.

Germline CDR1 SGDLS, CDR2 YYNGEE. J lost 5 bases, V lost 4 bases, and 8 bases had no gene match. This CDR3 has 14 amino acids. This clone was recorded at least ten times. As yet, its antigen is unknown. This specimen includes other DNA sequences encoding the same CDR3. Study conclusions and caveats: Clonotypes shared by all four sorted-subset donors had higher generation probabilities than non-shared clonotypes. Sharing across four donors was highest in naive CD4 (around 5%) and lowest in memory CD8 (0.4%).

As processed by the authors: Without quality scores, immunoSEQ junctional reads could not be filtered like full-length reads. Assay: immunoSEQ multiplex PCR; the TCRdb copy retains only in-frame clones and omits some. V and J calls plus clone size are reproduced from that table; the DNA served to infer D and trimming. The sample lists over a million clones; around 78% were seen once. The sequenced material came from memory CD4+ T cells from PBMCs. Subset described: CD45RA-negative fraction. This receptor was identified in a man between 18 and 35 years old in good health. Some clones in this sample may be carry-over from other donors' samples. This sequence joins TRBV9 and TRBJ1-1, with 7 bases matching TRBD1. The CDR3 coding sequence is TGTGCCAGCAGCCCCAACAGGGGTAGGACTGAAGCTTTCTTT. As protein: CASSPNRGRTEAFF.